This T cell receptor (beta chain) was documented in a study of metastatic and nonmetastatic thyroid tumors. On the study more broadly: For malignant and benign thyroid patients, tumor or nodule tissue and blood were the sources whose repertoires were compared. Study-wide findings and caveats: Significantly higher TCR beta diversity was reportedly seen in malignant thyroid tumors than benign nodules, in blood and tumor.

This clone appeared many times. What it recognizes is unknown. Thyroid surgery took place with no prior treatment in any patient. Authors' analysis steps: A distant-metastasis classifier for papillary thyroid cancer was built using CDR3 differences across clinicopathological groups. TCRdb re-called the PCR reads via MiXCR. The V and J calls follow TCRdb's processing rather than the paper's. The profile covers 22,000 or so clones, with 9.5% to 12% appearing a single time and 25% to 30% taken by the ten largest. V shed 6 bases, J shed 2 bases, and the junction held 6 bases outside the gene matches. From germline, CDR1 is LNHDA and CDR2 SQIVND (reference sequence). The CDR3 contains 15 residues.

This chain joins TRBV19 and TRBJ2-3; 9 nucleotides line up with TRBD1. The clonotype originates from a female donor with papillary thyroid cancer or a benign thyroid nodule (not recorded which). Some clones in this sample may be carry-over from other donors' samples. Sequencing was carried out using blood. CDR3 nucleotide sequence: TGTGCCAGTAGACAACAGGGGGCAAACACAGATACGCAGTATTTT. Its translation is CASRQQGANTDTQYF.